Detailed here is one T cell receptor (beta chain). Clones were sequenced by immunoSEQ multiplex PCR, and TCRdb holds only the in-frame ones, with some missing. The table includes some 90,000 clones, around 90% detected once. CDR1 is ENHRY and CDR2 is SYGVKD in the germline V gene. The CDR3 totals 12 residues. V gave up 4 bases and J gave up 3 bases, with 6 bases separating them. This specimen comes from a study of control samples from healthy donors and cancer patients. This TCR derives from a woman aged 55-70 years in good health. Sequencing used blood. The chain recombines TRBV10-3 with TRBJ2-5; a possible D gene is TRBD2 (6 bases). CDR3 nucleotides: TGTGCCATCAGTGGGGGGGAAGAGACCCAGTACTTC. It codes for CAISGGEETQYF.